This TCR beta chain was sequenced in a study of CD8+ T cells in alopecia areata. Treatment defined: oral pan-JAK inhibitor, 5-10 mg twice daily. This clone appeared a few times. Its cognate antigen is unknown. Once RNA had been extracted, it was reverse transcribed into cDNA to act as the sequencing template. Profiling relied on immunoSEQ multiplex PCR, and the TCRdb table lists in-frame clones only, not all of them. Of some 170,000 clones in the sample, 58% were seen once. Study-wide points: An increase in clonality over normal scalp was evident in lesional scalp, especially alopecia totalis/universalis.

This TCR was sampled from a human donor with alopecia areata. This specimen consisted of CD4+ T cells sorted from blood, obtained between weeks 55 and 65, from a patient treated with tofacitinib.

The CDR3 here is CATLTGTNTEAFF. In DNA form, the CDR3 reads TGTGCCACCTTGACAGGGACCAACACTGAAGCTTTCTTT. This chain links TRBV10-3 with TRBJ1-1; 7 nucleotides align to TRBD1. Germline CDR1 is ENHRY and CDR2 is SYGVKD. After removal of 10 bases from V and 2 bases from J, the junction contained 7 bases not matched to a gene. The CDR3 has 13 amino acids.